The 13 T cell receptor beta chains below all came from one sample that was sequenced in a study of CXCR3-negative and CXCR3-positive naive CD8 T cells. In preparing the TRB cDNA libraries, 5' RACE with UMI labels was used. TCRdb processed the 5' RACE reads again and assigns one entry to each CDR3 protein, with no DNA. The ten most abundant clones cover just under 0.5% of a sample with over 150,000 distinct CDR3 sequences. Study-level results: Comparison of naive cells showed more hydrophobic TRB CDR3s in CXCR3-positive than in CXCR3-negative naive cells.

Their cognate antigens are unknown. The sequenced material came from naive CXCR3+ CD8+ T cells from blood. Subset reported: CD45RO-CCR7+CD27+CD95- naive CD8+ T cells expressing CXCR3 (TNR3+). Receptors were obtained from a human donor in good health. Some clones in this sample may be carry-over from other donors' samples.

The chain links TRBV3-1 to TRBJ2-7. The CDR3 covers 16 residues. The germline V gene has CDR1 LGHDT and CDR2 YNNKEL (reference sequence). CDR3 region: CASSQEIGTLTYEQYF.

The chain is built from TRBV28 and TRBJ2-1; the D gene TCRdb calls, TRBD2, cannot be checked with no DNA. Per germline, CDR1 MDHEN and CDR2 SYDVKM. CDR3 size: 17 residues. The CDR3 here is CASSLLGPGASYNEQFF.

The chain recombines TRBV3-1 with TRBJ2-2. Germline values: CDR1 LGHDT, CDR2 YNNKEL (reference sequence). The CDR3 sequence is 12 residues long. CDR3 amino acids: CASSQLPGELFF.

V and J are TRBV6-6 and TRBJ2-5; TCRdb lists TRBD2, though no DNA is available to test this call. In germline, CDR1 is MNHNY, CDR2 SVGAGI (reference sequence). The CDR3 is 15 residues long. The CDR3 here is CASSYSAVGLETQYF.

This chain connects TRBV10-3 to TRBJ1-1; without DNA, the TCRdb call of TRBD1 cannot be checked. Germline CDR1 ENHRY, CDR2 SYGVKD. CDR3 length: 15 amino acids. CDR3 region: CAISEPGGSATEAFF.

The chain employs TRBV28 and TRBJ2-1; TCRdb lists TRBD1, though no DNA is available to test this call. The CDR3 spans 12 residues. Germline CDR1 is MDHEN and CDR2 is SYDVKM. The CDR3 region is CASSPGEKEEFF.

The CDR3 is CASSLASHYEQYF. This chain connects TRBV5-6 to TRBJ2-7; no DNA is available, so the TRBD1 call from TCRdb remains unchecked. The CDR3 spans 13 residues. CDR1 and CDR2 (germline): SGHDT, YYEEEE. The variable domain in full, with the rest retrieved from reference TRBV5-6 and TRBJ2-7, is DAGVTQSPTHLIKTRGQQVTLRCSPKSGHDTVSWYQQALGQGPQFIFQYYEEEERQRGNFPDRFSGHQFPNYSSELNVNALLLGDSALYLCASSLASHYEQYFGPGTRLTVT.

V and J are TRBV29-1 and TRBJ2-1; the TRBD1 assignment by TCRdb is unverifiable without DNA. The CDR3 runs 13 residues. Looked up from germline, CDR1 is SQVTM and CDR2 is ANQGSEA. CDR3 loop: CSVSVPDVNEQFF.

The chain uses TRBV20-1 and TRBJ2-5; TCRdb calls TRBD1, which cannot be checked without DNA. The CDR3 covers 16 residues. Germline loops: CDR1 DFQATT, CDR2 SNEGSKA (reference sequence). The CDR3 is CSAMANGDRAQETQYF.

This chain connects TRBV7-2 to TRBJ1-1; TCRdb returns TRBD1, unconfirmable since there is no DNA. CDR1 SGHTA and CDR2 FQGNSA come from the germline V gene. CDR3 length: 18 residues. The CDR3 region is CASSLYAVGTGGGVEAFF.

The CDR3 is CASSPREGVHTDTQYF. V usage is TRBV27 and J usage is TRBJ2-3; lacking DNA, the TRBD2 call made by TCRdb goes unchecked. Germline values: CDR1 MNHEY, CDR2 SMNVEV (reference sequence). The CDR3 consists of 16 residues.

The chain couples TRBV6-5 to TRBJ1-6; the TCRdb call, TRBD1, lacks DNA for checking. Germline assignment: CDR1 MNHEY and CDR2 SVGAGI. CDR3 length: 18 residues. CDR3 amino acids: CASSFHRDSSHYNSPLHF.

The V and J genes are TRBV4-2 and TRBJ2-5; the TRBD2 assignment by TCRdb is unverifiable without DNA. The CDR3 consists of 14 residues. Per the germline V gene, CDR1 is LGHNA and CDR2 is YNFKEQ. CDR3 residues: CASSQEMLAETQYF.